The rows below give T cell receptor beta chains drawn from one sample of a study of blood T cell repertoires in COVID-19. Assay: immunoSEQ multiplex PCR; the TCRdb copy retains only in-frame clones and omits some. The data show about 120,000 clones, roughly 85% seen once. The sample was peripheral blood. All receptors come from a man aged 25-40 years with acute or convalescent COVID-19. Each CDR3 is given with its conserved first and last residue. The order of the fields is clone size, D gene, V gene, J gene, CDR3 length, CDR3 DNA, CDR3 protein. A D gene is named only where the DNA matches it firmly. Clone size is given for some rows only: seen once, a few or many times, or a class if the clone is expanded.

-	TRBD2	TRBV28	TRBJ2-3	16	TGTGCCAGCAGTTTCCCCGTGGGGGGGAGCACAGATACGCAGTATTTT	CASSFPVGGSTDTQYF
medium-sized	TRBD1	TRBV18	TRBJ1-2	15	TGTGCCAGCTCACCTTCCGGGACAGGGATGAGTGGCTACACCTTC	CASSPSGTGMSGYTF
-	TRBD2	TRBV6-5	TRBJ2-7	15	TGTGCCAGCAGTAAGACTAGCGGTAGCTCCTACGAGCAGTACTTC	CASSKTSGSSYEQYF
-	-	TRBV4-1	TRBJ2-7	14	TGCGCCAGCAGCCAAGAGGAGGTCTCCTACGAGCAGTACTTC	CASSQEEVSYEQYF
few	TRBD2	TRBV5-6	TRBJ2-7	14	TGTGCCAGCAGCTTGGTAGCGGGGGGGAAAGATCAGTACTTC	CASSLVAGGKDQYF
-	-	TRBV7-8	TRBJ1-1	14	TGTGCCAGCAGCTTAGATGACAAGAACACTGAAGCTTTCTTT	CASSLDDKNTEAFF
-	-	TRBV9	TRBJ2-3	13	TGTGCCAGCAGCCTTAATCCGGGAGATACGCAGTATTTT	CASSLNPGDTQYF
-	-	TRBV19	TRBJ1-4	16	TGTGCCAGTAGTATCGGTGGGGTAGGGAGGAACGAAAAACTGTTTTTT	CASSIGGVGRNEKLFF
-	-	TRBV21-1	TRBJ2-7	16	TGTGCCAGCAGCAAAGTAGAAGCGGGGGGGACCTACGAGCAGTACTTC	CASSKVEAGGTYEQYF
-	TRBD2	TRBV4-3	TRBJ2-4	16	TGCGCCAGCAGCCAAGATCAACTAGCGGGGGGGCTTATTCAGTACTTC	CASSQDQLAGGLIQYF
-	TRBD2	TRBV7-6	TRBJ2-2	17	TGTGCCAGCAGCACAGGACTAGCGGGAGTGACCACCGGGGAGCTGTTTTTT	CASSTGLAGVTTGELFF
-	TRBD1	TRBV11-2	TRBJ2-3	15	TGTGCCAGCAGCCTGGGGACAGGGGGCACAGATACGCAGTATTTT	CASSLGTGGTDTQYF
-	TRBD1	TRBV7-2	TRBJ2-5	14	TGTGCCAGCAGCCAGACAGGGGGGAGAGAGACCCAGTACTTC	CASSQTGGRETQYF
many	TRBD2	TRBV27	TRBJ2-3	17	TGTGCCAGCAGTCCAGGGCGACTAGCGGAGAGGGCAGATACGCAGTATTTT	CASSPGRLAERADTQYF
-	-	TRBV6-5	TRBJ1-2	15	TGTGCCAGCACCCGCTCCGACAGGCCGGTAAGGGGCTACACCTTC	CASTRSDRPVRGYTF
-	-	TRBV25-1	TRBJ1-2	15	TGTGCCAGCAGTGACGAAAGGCGGGACGCCGCCCCCTACACCTTC	CASSDERRDAAPYTF
-	TRBD2	TRBV9	TRBJ2-3	15	TGTGCCAGCAGCGCCCGCGGGGGGGCGACAGATACGCAGTATTTT	CASSARGGATDTQYF
-	-	TRBV10-3	TRBJ1-5	15	TGTGCCATCAGTGAGTCCGGGGGGGGAAATCAGCCCCAGCATTTT	CAISESGGGNQPQHF
-	TRBD2	TRBV13	TRBJ2-5	17	TGTGCCAGCAGCTCGGGACTAGCGGGAGGTGGCCAAGAGACCCAGTACTTC	CASSSGLAGGGQETQYF
-	-	TRBV6-1	TRBJ1-1	15	TGTGCCAGCAGTGAACAGAGGGTGGGCCTAACTGAAGCTTTCTTT	CASSEQRVGLTEAFF
-	TRBD1	TRBV7-2	TRBJ1-6	15	TGTGCCAGCAGCCCGCGGGGACAGGAGAATTCACCCCTCCACTTT	CASSPRGQENSPLHF
-	-	TRBV3-1/TRBV3-2	TRBJ1-2	13	TGTGCCAGCAGCCAGGAATCTCAGAGGGGCTACACCTTC	CASSQESQRGYTF
-	TRBD1	TRBV6-4	TRBJ2-1	14	TGTGCCAGCAGAACCGGGACAGGAGACAATGAGCAGTTCTTC	CASRTGTGDNEQFF
few	-	TRBV30	TRBJ1-3	14	TGTGCCTGGAGTGTCGGGGGCTCTGGAAACACCATATATTTT	CAWSVGGSGNTIYF
-	-	TRBV30	TRBJ1-6	16	TGTGCCTGGACGGACTCACGGACCCCCTATAATTCACCCCTCCACTTT	CAWTDSRTPYNSPLHF
-	TRBD1	TRBV10-1	TRBJ1-2	19	TGCGCCAGCAGTGAGGCGACGGGGGGGACAGGGGGCCGTTATAGTGGCTACACCTTC	CASSEATGGTGGRYSGYTF
-	TRBD1	TRBV5-1	TRBJ2-2	17	TGCGCCAGCAGCGCTATCCCGACAGGGGCCCTCACCGGGGAGCTGTTTTTT	CASSAIPTGALTGELFF
-	-	TRBV13	TRBJ1-1	12	TGTGCCAGCAGTTACCCAGGGGCTGAAGCTTTCTTT	CASSYPGAEAFF
-	TRBD1	TRBV24-1	TRBJ2-7	16	TGTGCCACCAGTGACCTAACCGGGACAGGGGGCGGGCTGCAGTACTTC	CATSDLTGTGGGLQYF
-	-	TRBV10-3	TRBJ1-1	14	TGTGCCATCAGTGCGAGGGGAGGGGGCACTGAAGCTTTCTTT	CAISARGGGTEAFF
few	TRBD2	TRBV2	TRBJ2-3	15	TGTGCCAGCCTTTCGACTAGCGGGGGAACAGATACGCAGTATTTT	CASLSTSGGTDTQYF
-	-	TRBV13	TRBJ2-2	15	TGTGCCAGCAGCTTAGGGGTGGCCCCAACCGGGGAGCTGTTTTTT	CASSLGVAPTGELFF
-	-	TRBV6-1	TRBJ1-6	17	TGTGCCAGCAGTGAATTGAGTCCCGAGGTTTATAATTCACCCCTCCACTTT	CASSELSPEVYNSPLHF
-	-	TRBV4-3	TRBJ2-7	14	TGCGCCAGCAGCCACCGACTAGTTAGTCGCGAGCAGTACTTC	CASSHRLVSREQYF
-	-	TRBV3-1/TRBV3-2	TRBJ2-2	13	TGTGCCAGCAGCCAACTTAGGGGCCGGGAGCTGTTTTTT	CASSQLRGRELFF